The next 23 T cell receptor beta chains were all read from a single sample in a study of T cell responses to AZD1222 COVID-19 vaccine. Measured with immunoSEQ multiplex PCR; TCRdb has only the in-frame clones, and not every one. The sample records 120,000 or so clones, 75% to 85% being singletons. The material was peripheral blood, obtained 28 days after the second AZD1222 dose. All receptors derive from an adult who received the AZD1222 COVID-19 vaccine.

V gene TRBV10-3 combines with J gene TRBJ2-7; 10 nucleotides match TRBD1. The germline CDR1 and CDR2 sequences are ENHRY and SYGVKD. This CDR3 region has 15 residues. V trimming: 3 bases; J trimming: 2 bases; junction bases outside the gene matches: 4. The CDR3 DNA is TGTGCCATCAGTGATACGGACAGGGGGGCCTACGAGCAGTACTTC. It encodes CAISDTDRGAYEQYF.

The J gene is TRBJ2-7, the V gene TRBV7-2; D possibly corresponds to TRBD2 (6 bases). CDR3 length: 14 amino acids. With 2 bases removed from V and 4 bases from J, the gap between germline ends came to 12 bases. Germline V gene sequence: CDR1 SGHTA, CDR2 FQGNSA. The chain's CDR3 is CASSLSGLTYEQYF. CDR3 sequence (DNA): TGTGCCAGCAGCTTAAGCGGGTTGACATACGAGCAGTACTTC.

The chain employs TRBV3-1 (or the pseudogene TRBV3-2) and TRBJ1-6; possibly TRBD1 for D (5 bases). The CDR3 runs to 15 residues. V was shortened by 4 bases and J by 9 bases, with 16 bases between the two germline ends. CDR1 and CDR2 from the germline V gene are LGHDT and YNNKEL (reference sequence). The CDR3 reads CASSRGHGLSSPLHF. As DNA, the CDR3 is TGTGCCAGCAGCCGCGGACACGGGCTTAGTTCACCCCTCCACTTT.

V usage is TRBV5-6 and J usage is TRBJ2-7; possible D gene TRBD2, 7 bases. The V gene lost 3 bases and the J gene lost 3 bases, with 22 bases spanning the gap. CDR1 SGHDT and CDR2 YYEEEE come from the germline V gene. The CDR3 consists of 17 residues. The CDR3 here is CASSSRYGGADFYEQYF. In nucleotides, the CDR3 is TGTGCCAGCAGCTCCCGGTATGGGGGGGCCGACTTCTACGAGCAGTACTTC.

This chain links TRBV6-5 with TRBJ1-5; D call uncertain. Germline CDR1 reads MNHEY; CDR2 reads SVGAGI. Trimming cost V 5 bases and J 7 bases, with 15 bases left between them. This CDR3 spans 14 amino acids. CDR3 in amino acids: CASSQTIDWQPQHF. CDR3 nucleotides: TGTGCCAGCAGTCAAACAATCGACTGGCAGCCCCAGCATTTT.

V gene TRBV2 combines with J gene TRBJ1-2; no definite D call. The germline V gene encodes CDR1 SNHLY and CDR2 FYNNEI. The length of the CDR3 is 13 residues. The V and J ends lost 3 bases and 8 bases respectively, with 13 bases between them. CDR3 sequence: CASSENRVYGYTF. The CDR3 bases are TGTGCCAGCAGTGAGAATAGGGTTTACGGCTACACCTTC.

The chain employs TRBV5-6 and TRBJ1-2, with a tentative D call TRBD1 (6 bases). This CDR3 comprises 11 residues. Trimming stripped 5 bases from V and 8 bases from J, with 10 bases between. Per the germline V gene, CDR1 is SGHDT and CDR2 is YYEEEE. CDR3 amino acids: CASRQQGGYTF. In nucleotides, the CDR3 is TGTGCCAGCAGGCAACAGGGAGGCTACACCTTC.

This clone has just a few counts. V gene TRBV11-2 combines with J gene TRBJ1-1; D call uncertain. The germline CDR1 and CDR2 sequences are SGHAT and FQNNGV. V shed 2 bases and J shed 2 bases, with 3 bases lying between them. The CDR3 is 12 amino acids. The CDR3 spells CASSLTNTEAFF. The CDR3 nucleotides read TGTGCCAGCAGCTTAACAAACACTGAAGCTTTCTTT.

Only one count was recorded for this clone. The chain links TRBV3-1 (or the pseudogene TRBV3-2) to TRBJ1-1; 8 bases fit TRBD1. V dropped 2 bases and J dropped 2; count of bases not matched to a gene: 7. Looked up from germline, CDR1 is LGHDT and CDR2 is YNNKEL (reference sequence). The CDR3 totals 16 residues. CDR3 sequence: CASSQRTGQGNTEAFF. The DNA of the CDR3 is TGTGCCAGCAGCCAAAGGACAGGGCAGGGCAACACTGAAGCTTTCTTT.

The chain recombines TRBV19 with TRBJ1-1; 7 bases are shared with TRBD1. Germline CDR1 reads LNHDA; CDR2 reads SQIVND (reference sequence). V shed 3 bases, J shed 5 bases, and the junction held 6 bases outside the gene matches. The CDR3 sequence is 14 residues long. The CDR3: CASSIYRGETEAFF. The CDR3 DNA reads TGTGCCAGTAGTATCTACAGGGGAGAGACTGAAGCTTTCTTT.

The J gene is TRBJ1-6, the V gene TRBV19; D is perhaps TRBD1 (6 bases). Germline loops: CDR1 LNHDA, CDR2 SQIVND (reference sequence). This CDR3 spans 15 amino acids. V was shortened by 6 bases and J by 13 bases, with 22 bases between the two germline ends. Here the CDR3 DNA reads TGTGCCAGTAGCCTCCTACGCGCCAGGGGTATTCCCCTCCACTTT. It translates to CASSLLRARGIPLHF.

The CDR3 reads CAWSFEDRANEAFF. DNA of the CDR3: TGTGCCTGGAGTTTTGAGGACAGGGCTAATGAAGCTTTCTTT. The V and J genes are TRBV30 and TRBJ1-1; TRBD1 agrees at 8 bases. CDR3 length equals 14 residues. V was pared by 2 bases and J by 7 bases, with 9 bases of the junction left unmatched. Germline lookup yields CDR1 GTSNPN and CDR2 SVGIG (reference sequence).

J is TRBJ2-3 and V is TRBV19; D call uncertain. The V gene lost 3 bases and the J gene lost 1 base, with 8 bases spanning the gap. Germline lookup yields CDR1 LNHDA and CDR2 SQIVND (reference sequence). The CDR3 length is 14 residues. DNA of the CDR3: TGTGCCAGTAGTATCGATGGGGGCACAGATACGCAGTATTTT. Protein: CASSIDGGTDTQYF.

The CDR3 sequence is CAISPAGSSYNEQFF. CDR3 coding DNA: TGTGCCATCAGCCCAGCAGGGAGCTCCTACAATGAGCAGTTCTTC. The chain combines TRBV10-3 with TRBJ2-1; possibly TRBD1 or TRBD2 for D (5 bases each). V lost 6 bases and J 0 bases, leaving 12 bases between the germline ends. This CDR3 is 15 amino acids long. The germline CDR1 and CDR2 sequences are ENHRY and SYGVKD.

This chain joins TRBV24-1 and TRBJ2-7; D tentatively fits TRBD1 or TRBD2 (6 bases each). Germline assignment: CDR1 KGHDR and CDR2 SFDVKD. V dropped 5 bases and J dropped 4 bases, with 17 bases sitting between them. The CDR3 is 15 amino acids. In DNA, the CDR3 is TGTGCCACCAGTGGAAGGGGGGACTCTCCTTACGAGCAGTACTTC. Its protein product is CATSGRGDSPYEQYF.

The V gene is TRBV19, the J gene TRBJ1-5; D call uncertain. The ends were cut back, 6 bases at V and 0 bases at J, with 6 bases in the middle. Germline V lookup: CDR1 LNHDA, CDR2 SQIVND (reference sequence). This CDR3 has 13 residues. For the CDR3, the DNA is TGTGCCAGTAGCTGGGATAGCAATCAGCCCCAGCATTTT. Its translation: CASSWDSNQPQHF.

This clone has only a few counts. The chain joins TRBV9 to TRBJ2-3, with 12 bases that match TRBD2. The V gene end was trimmed by 4 bases and the J gene end by 4 bases; junction bases not matched to a gene: 4. Germline assignment: CDR1 SGDLS and CDR2 YYNGEE. The CDR3 totals 15 residues. The CDR3 DNA reads TGTGCCAGCAGCTCACTAGCGGGGGGCTCAGATACGCAGTATTTT. Translated: CASSSLAGGSDTQYF.

The J gene is TRBJ2-7, the V gene TRBV4-1; 8 bases fit TRBD1. This CDR3 contains 18 residues. The V segment lost 3 bases and the J segment 2 bases; nucleotides outside the gene matches: 15. CDR1 is MGHRA and CDR2 is YSYEKL in the germline V gene. CDR3 bases: TGCGCCAGCAGCCACCAATACCGCCGACAGGGGATACCCTACGAGCAGTACTTC. This encodes CASSHQYRRQGIPYEQYF.

This chain joins TRBV6-2 or TRBV6-3 and TRBJ1-3; possible D gene TRBD1, 5 bases. V lost 2 bases and J lost 3, with 20 bases in between. This CDR3 comprises 18 residues. Looked up from germline, CDR1 is MNHEY and CDR2 is SVGEGT. The CDR3 loop reads CASSYESGHPNFGNTIYF. CDR3 DNA sequence: TGTGCCAGCAGTTACGAGTCGGGGCACCCCAACTTTGGAAACACCATATATTTT.

This rearrangement joins TRBV7-2 to TRBJ1-5; tentatively, D is TRBD1 (5 bases). With 5 bases removed from V and 5 bases from J, the gap between germline ends came to 16 bases. The CDR3 runs to 15 residues. The V gene's germline CDR1 is SGHTA and CDR2 FQGNSA. CDR3 in DNA: TGTGCCAGCAGCCTCCTGGGGCCCTTCGATCAGCCCCAGCATTTT. It encodes CASSLLGPFDQPQHF.

The rearrangement links TRBV7-3 to TRBJ2-2; TRBD1 might be the D (5 bases). CDR3 length: 15 residues. V lost 4 bases and J 4 bases, leaving 13 bases between the germline ends. Germline CDR1 is SGHTA and CDR2 is FQGTGA. DNA of the CDR3: TGTGCCAGCAGCTCAACAGGATGGGGCACCGGGGAGCTGTTTTTT. This sequence encodes CASSSTGWGTGELFF.

The V call is TRBV7-8, the J call TRBJ2-3; the D gene is possibly TRBD2 (5 bases). Between the trimmed V and J ends, which lost 2 bases and 3 bases, there was a span of 18 bases. This CDR3 has 17 amino acids. CDR1 and CDR2 (germline): SGHVS, FQNEAQ. The CDR3 spells CASSLKGSRINTDTQYF. CDR3 coding DNA: TGTGCCAGCAGCTTAAAAGGGAGCCGGATTAATACAGATACGCAGTATTTT.

J is TRBJ1-2 and V is TRBV29-1; a weak D match, TRBD1 (5 bases). V was cut by 3 bases and J by 1 base, with 18 bases left in between. From germline, CDR1 is SQVTM and CDR2 ANQGSEA. This CDR3 comprises 16 residues. CDR3 residues: CSVESSFGRGNYGYTF. CDR3 nucleotide sequence: TGCAGCGTTGAGTCTTCGTTTGGGAGGGGTAACTATGGCTACACCTTC.